A single sample gave rise to the 23 T cell receptor beta chains below, sequenced in a study of T-cell reconstitution after alpha-beta-depleted transplantation in children. Unique molecular identifiers were incorporated when the TCRbeta library was constructed. TCRdb reanalysed the PCR reads using MiXCR and keeps one entry per CDR3 protein. Here the sample spans about 490,000 distinct CDR3 sequences, more than 9% being singletons. This sample comprised PBMCs, obtained before TCRalphabeta/CD19-depleted stem cell transplant. The receptors were gathered from a child aged 2-9 years with inherited bone marrow failure, due to receive a stem cell transplant.

The chain links TRBV9 to TRBJ1-2; D gene unclear. Germline assignment: CDR1 SGDLS and CDR2 YYNGEE. The CDR3 spans 12 residues. V shed 3 bases and J shed 3 bases, with 6 bases lying between them. The DNA for the CDR3 is TGTGCCAGCAGCGGGCTGGACTATGGCTACACCTTC. This sequence encodes CASSGLDYGYTF.

The V and J genes are TRBV5-1 and TRBJ1-3; no definite D call. There are 16 residues in the CDR3. The germline gives CDR1 SGHRS, CDR2 YFSETQ. Trimming shortened V by 2 bases and J by 1 base, and 13 bases separated the two germline ends. The CDR3 nucleotides read TGCGCCAGCAGCTTCCGCAGGCCCTCTTCTGGAAACACCATATATTTT. Its protein product is CASSFRRPSSGNTIYF.

Ten or more counts support this clonotype. The rearrangement joins TRBV29-1 to TRBJ1-3, with 7 bases that match TRBD1. CDR1 is SQVTM and CDR2 is ANQGSEA in the germline V gene. This CDR3 is 13 amino acids long. V lost 7 bases to trimming and J lost 6 bases; unmatched junction nucleotides: 9. CDR3 in amino acids: CSGLGTEQNTIYF. CDR3 DNA: TGCAGCGGTCTCGGGACAGAACAAAACACCATATATTTT.

The table lists this clonotype with a count of one. A read error may produce the germline difference seen at one junction end. The rearrangement links TRBV4-2 to TRBJ2-6; D call uncertain. Germline V gives CDR1 LGHNA, CDR2 YNFKEQ. This CDR3 is 16 amino acids long. The CDR3, as DNA: TGTGCCATCAGCCCCGGGCCCAGCTCTGGGGCCAACGTCCTGACTTTC. It yields the protein CAISPGPSSGANVLTF.

This clonotype was seen at least ten times. CDR3 protein: CASSQDYGRPFYNEQFF. DNA of the CDR3: TGCGCCAGCAGCCAAGATTACGGGAGGCCGTTCTACAATGAGCAGTTCTTC. V usage is TRBV4-3 and J usage is TRBJ2-1, with TRBD2 identical over 7 bases. The CDR3 has 17 amino acids. The germline V gene has CDR1 LGHNA and CDR2 YSLEER. With 0 bases clipped from V and 3 bases from J, the junction kept 8 bases outside the gene matches.

This sequence joins TRBV29-1 and TRBJ2-5; 7 bases match TRBD2. The ends lost 7 bases at V and 0 bases at J; junction bases unmatched: 8. CDR1 is SQVTM, CDR2 ANQGSEA, per germline. The CDR3 runs to 14 residues. CDR3 in amino acids: CSARSGAHQETQYF. CDR3 nucleotide sequence: TGCAGCGCAAGGAGCGGGGCCCACCAAGAGACCCAGTACTTC. Using reference TRBV29-1 and TRBJ2-5 for the parts outside the CDR3, the full variable domain is SAVISQKPSRDICQRGTSLTIQCQVDSQVTMMFWYRQQPGQSLTLIATANQGSEATYESGFVIDKFPISRPNLTFSTLTVSNMSPEDSSIYLCSARSGAHQETQYFGPGTRLLVL.

At least ten counts were recorded for this clonotype. This chain connects TRBV7-9 to TRBJ2-7, with 10 bases that match TRBD1. Germline lookup yields CDR1 SEHNR and CDR2 FQNEAQ (reference sequence). V was pared by 5 bases and J by 6 bases, with 7 bases of the junction left unmatched. The CDR3 is 14 residues long. The CDR3 bases are TGTGCCAGCAGCCCCTATGGACAGGGGGGCGAGCAGTACTTC. This codes for CASSPYGQGGEQYF.

This clonotype was counted many times. The gene calls are TRBV12-3 or TRBV12-4 and TRBJ2-5; TRBD2 is a possible D gene (7 bases). The CDR3 runs to 16 residues. Trimming pared 2 bases from V and 2 bases from J, leaving 15 bases between. Written as DNA, the CDR3 is TGTGCCAGCAGTTTAATAGGGGGGGGTTCGCAAGAGACCCAGTACTTC. Protein sequence: CASSLIGGGSQETQYF.

In this sample, this clonotype turned up many times. The chain is built from TRBV29-1 and TRBJ1-1; no clear D. CDR1 is SQVTM and CDR2 is ANQGSEA in the germline V gene. Between the trimmed V and J ends, which lost 2 bases and 3 bases, there was a span of 10 bases. The CDR3 is made up of 13 amino acids. CDR3 sequence reads: CSVEKSPDTEAFF. CDR3 bases: TGCAGCGTTGAAAAGAGTCCCGACACTGAAGCTTTCTTT.

This clonotype was seen at least ten times. V is TRBV5-1 and J is TRBJ2-2, with TRBD2 identical over 9 bases. This CDR3 comprises 14 residues. The germline gives CDR1 SGHRS, CDR2 YFSETQ. V shed 2 bases and J 6 bases; nucleotides not matched to a gene: 2. CDR3 in DNA: TGCGCCAGCAGCTTTGGACTAGCGCCCGGGGAGCTGTTTTTT. This translates into CASSFGLAPGELFF.

This clonotype was observed at least ten times. At one of its ends the junction is not consistent with the germline gene, which may arise from a read error. The gene calls are TRBV5-1 and TRBJ2-3; TRBD2 agrees at 8 bases. The CDR3 totals 13 residues. Germline V gene sequence: CDR1 SGHRS, CDR2 YFSETQ. The CDR3 DNA reads TGTGCTAGCAGCTTAGCGGGGACAGATACGCAGTATTTT. It yields the protein CASSLAGTDTQYF.

This clonotype was seen at least ten times. An end of the junction differs from the germline gene, which may be a read error. The genes are TRBV7-9 and TRBJ2-5; no clear D. CDR3 length: 15 residues. Germline V lookup: CDR1 SEHNR, CDR2 FQNEAQ (reference sequence). The CDR3 sequence is CASSLVPDLQETHYF. The CDR3 coding sequence is TGTGCCAGCAGCTTAGTCCCGGATCTCCAAGAGACCCATTACTTC.

This clonotype was recorded at least ten times. The chain has TRBV24-1 and TRBJ2-3, with 8 nucleotides matching TRBD1. Germline trimming cut 3 bases from V and 2 bases from J; bases unmatched to any gene: 12. Germline-derived CDR1 and CDR2 are KGHDR and SFDVKD. The CDR3 has 18 residues. The DNA of the CDR3 is TGTGCCACCAGTGATCCCAAGATCGACAGGGGCGTCACAGATACGCAGTATTTT. It codes for CATSDPKIDRGVTDTQYF.

This clonotype was seen repeatedly, ten times or more. This chain uses TRBV20-1 with TRBJ1-1, with a possible D match to TRBD1 (6 bases). Germline values: CDR1 DFQATT, CDR2 SNEGSKA (reference sequence). The V end was cut by 5 bases, the J end by 5 bases, with 21 bases between. This CDR3 contains 15 residues. This CDR3 reads CSAGNPSGEGTEAFF. Written as DNA, the CDR3 is TGCAGTGCTGGGAACCCCTCAGGGGAAGGAACTGAAGCTTTCTTT.

The CDR3 DNA is TGTGCCAGCAGCCGAAGGACAGGGGGGCCCGGGGAGCTGTTTTTT. Its protein product is CASSRRTGGPGELFF. The chain combines TRBV12-3 or TRBV12-4 with TRBJ2-2; 10 positions agree with TRBD1. V was pared by 6 bases and J by 6 bases, with 7 bases of the junction left unmatched. The CDR3 has 15 residues.

With respect to this clonotype: A much more abundant neighbour one base away suggests this may be a read error. The rearrangement uses TRBV5-4 and TRBJ2-1; 8 bases are a match to TRBD2. Per germline, CDR1 SGHNT and CDR2 YYREEE (reference sequence). V dropped 3 bases and J dropped 6; count of bases not matched to a gene: 5. The CDR3 has 14 amino acids. The CDR3 nucleotides read TGTGCCAGCAGCTGCGGGACTAGGGTCAATGAGCAGTTCTTC. Amino acid sequence: CASSCGTRVNEQFF. Based on the CDR3 plus reference TRBV5-4 and TRBJ2-1, the full variable domain is ETGVTQSPTHLIKTRGQQVTLRCSSQSGHNTVSWYQQALGQGPQFIFQYYREEENGRGNFPPRFSGLQFPNYSSELNVNALELDDSALYLCASSCGTRVNEQFFGPGTRLTVL.

The chain couples TRBV29-1 to TRBJ1-4, with D tentatively TRBD1 (5 bases). The CDR3 is 12 residues long. V lost 4 bases, J lost 4 bases, and 7 bases lay in between. Per the germline V gene, CDR1 is SQVTM and CDR2 is ANQGSEA. CDR3 in DNA: TGCAGCGTTGTAGGGGATAATGAAAAACTGTTTTTT. As protein: CSVVGDNEKLFF. The full variable domain, rest sourced from reference TRBV29-1 and TRBJ1-4, is SAVISQKPSRDICQRGTSLTIQCQVDSQVTMMFWYRQQPGQSLTLIATANQGSEATYESGFVIDKFPISRPNLTFSTLTVSNMSPEDSSIYLCSVVGDNEKLFFGSGTQLSVL.

The rearrangement uses TRBV5-1 and TRBJ1-1; 10 bases line up with TRBD1. The germline V gene has CDR1 SGHRS and CDR2 YFSETQ. The CDR3 has 13 residues. V trimming: 6 bases; J trimming: 7 bases; junction bases outside the gene matches: 6. CDR3 nucleotides: TGCGCCAGCAACGACAGGGGGCCGGGTGAAGCTTTCTTT. Translation gives CASNDRGPGEAFF.

This clonotype was detected a few times. The CDR3 sequence: CASSLVLSPNGGNEQFF. As DNA, the CDR3 is TGTGCCAGCAGCTTAGTCTTATCGCCTAACGGGGGCAATGAGCAGTTCTTC. V is TRBV7-2 and J is TRBJ2-1; perhaps TRBD2 as D (6 bases). The CDR3 covers 17 residues. V was pared by 1 base and J by 6 bases, with 19 bases between. The V gene's germline CDR1 is SGHTA and CDR2 FQGNSA.

This clonotype was seen ten or more times. The rearrangement links TRBV7-9 to TRBJ1-1, with D uncertain. This CDR3 is built from 10 residues. In germline, CDR1 is SEHNR, CDR2 FQNEAQ (reference sequence). Trimming took 9 bases from V and 7 from J, leaving 9 bases between them. CDR3 region: CARRGGEAFF. In DNA form, the CDR3 reads TGTGCCAGACGGGGTGGTGAAGCTTTCTTT.

This clonotype has at least ten counts. The chain uses TRBV4-1 and TRBJ2-7; maybe TRBD2 (5 bases). Trimming removed 0 bases from V and 3 bases from J, with 21 bases in between. Germline V gene lookup returns CDR1 MGHRA and CDR2 YSYEKL. The CDR3 is 18 amino acids. The CDR3 region has the DNA TGCGCCAGCAGCCAAGAGTCTCTTGCGGCTAGCCAACTCTACGAGCAGTACTTC. Its translation: CASSQESLAASQLYEQYF.

This clonotype occurred many times. This chain joins TRBV20-1 and TRBJ1-1; D is ambiguous. The CDR3 sequence is 11 residues long. V lost 1 base to trimming and J lost 10 bases, with 10 bases between them. In germline, CDR1 is DFQATT, CDR2 SNEGSKA (reference sequence). CDR3 bases: TGCAGTGCTAGAGCAGAGGGATCAGCTTTCTTT. Translation gives CSARAEGSAFF.

This clonotype was counted ten times or more. This rearrangement joins TRBV7-9 to TRBJ2-7; 8 nucleotides line up with TRBD2. The CDR3 length is 15 residues. Germline V lookup: CDR1 SEHNR, CDR2 FQNEAQ (reference sequence). The V segment lost 4 bases and the J segment 2 bases; nucleotides outside the gene matches: 7. DNA of the CDR3: TGTGCCAGCAGCTACCAAAGCGGGAGAGCCTACGAGCAGTACTTC. Its translation is CASSYQSGRAYEQYF.